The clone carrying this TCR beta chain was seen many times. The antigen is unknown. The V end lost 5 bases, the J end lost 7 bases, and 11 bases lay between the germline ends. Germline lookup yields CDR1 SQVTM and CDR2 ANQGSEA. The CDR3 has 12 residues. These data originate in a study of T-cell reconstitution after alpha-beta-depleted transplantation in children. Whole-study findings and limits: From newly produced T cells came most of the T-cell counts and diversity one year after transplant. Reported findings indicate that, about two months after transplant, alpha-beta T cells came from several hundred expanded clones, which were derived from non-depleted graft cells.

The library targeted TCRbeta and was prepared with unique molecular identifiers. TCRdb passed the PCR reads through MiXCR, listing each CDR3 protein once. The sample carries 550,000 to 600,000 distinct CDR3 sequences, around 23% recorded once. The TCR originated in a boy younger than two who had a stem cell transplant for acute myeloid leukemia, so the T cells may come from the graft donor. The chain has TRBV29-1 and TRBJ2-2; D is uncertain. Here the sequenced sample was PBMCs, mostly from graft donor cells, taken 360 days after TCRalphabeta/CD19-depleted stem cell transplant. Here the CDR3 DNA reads TGCAGCGTTCTCGCGAATTTCGGGGAGCTGTTTTTT. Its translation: CSVLANFGELFF.